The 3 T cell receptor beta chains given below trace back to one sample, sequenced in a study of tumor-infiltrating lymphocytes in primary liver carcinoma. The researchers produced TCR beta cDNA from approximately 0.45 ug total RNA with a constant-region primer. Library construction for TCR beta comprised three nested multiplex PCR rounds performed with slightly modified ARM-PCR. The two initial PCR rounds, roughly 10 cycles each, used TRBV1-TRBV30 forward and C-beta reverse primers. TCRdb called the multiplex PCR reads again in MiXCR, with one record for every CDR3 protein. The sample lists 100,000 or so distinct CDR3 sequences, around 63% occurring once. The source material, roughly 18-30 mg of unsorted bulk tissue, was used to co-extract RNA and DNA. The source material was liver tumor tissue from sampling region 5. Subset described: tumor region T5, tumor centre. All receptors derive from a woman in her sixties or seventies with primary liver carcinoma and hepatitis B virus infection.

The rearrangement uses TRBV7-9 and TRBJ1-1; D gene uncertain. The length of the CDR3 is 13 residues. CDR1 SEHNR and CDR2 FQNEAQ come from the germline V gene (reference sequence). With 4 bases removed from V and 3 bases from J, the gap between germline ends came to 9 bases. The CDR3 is CASSYTSDTEAFF. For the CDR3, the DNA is TGTGCCAGCAGCTACACATCCGACACTGAAGCTTTCTTT.

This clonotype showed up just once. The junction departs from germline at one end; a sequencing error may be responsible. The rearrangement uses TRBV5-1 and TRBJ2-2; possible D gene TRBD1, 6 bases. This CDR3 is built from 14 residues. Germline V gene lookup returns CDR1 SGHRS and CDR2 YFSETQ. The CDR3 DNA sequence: TGCGCCAGCAGCGTGGGACACTTCACCGAGGAGCTGTTTTTT. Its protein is CASSVGHFTEELFF. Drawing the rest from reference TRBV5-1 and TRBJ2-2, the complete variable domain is KAGVTQTPRYLIKTRGQQVTLSCSPISGHRSVSWYQQTPGQGLQFLFEYFSETQRNKGNFPGRFSGRQFSNSRSEMNVSTLELGDSALYLCASSVGHFTEELFFGEGSRLTVL.

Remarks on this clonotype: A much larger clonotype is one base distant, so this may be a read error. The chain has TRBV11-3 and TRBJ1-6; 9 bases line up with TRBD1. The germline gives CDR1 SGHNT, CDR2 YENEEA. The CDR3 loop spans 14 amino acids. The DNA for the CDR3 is TGTACCAGCAGCCTGGACAGGGGCGCATCACCCCTCCACTTT. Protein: CTSSLDRGASPLHF.